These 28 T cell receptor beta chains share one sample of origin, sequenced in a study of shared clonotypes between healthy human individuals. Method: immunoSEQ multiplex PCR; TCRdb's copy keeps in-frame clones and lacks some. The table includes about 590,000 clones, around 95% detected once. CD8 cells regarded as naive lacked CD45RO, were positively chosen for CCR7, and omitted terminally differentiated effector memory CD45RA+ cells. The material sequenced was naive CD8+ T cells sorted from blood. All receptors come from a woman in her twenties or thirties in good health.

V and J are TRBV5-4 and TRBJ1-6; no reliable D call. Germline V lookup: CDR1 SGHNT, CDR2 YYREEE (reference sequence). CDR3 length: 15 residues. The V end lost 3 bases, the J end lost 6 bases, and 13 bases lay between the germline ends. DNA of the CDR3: TGTGCCAGCAGCTCCACGGCAGAGGGTAATTCACCCCTCCACTTT. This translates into CASSSTAEGNSPLHF. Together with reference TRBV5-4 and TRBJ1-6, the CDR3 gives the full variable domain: ETGVTQSPTHLIKTRGQQVTLRCSSQSGHNTVSWYQQALGQGPQFIFQYYREEENGRGNFPPRFSGLQFPNYSSELNVNALELDDSALYLCASSSTAEGNSPLHFGNGTRLTVT.

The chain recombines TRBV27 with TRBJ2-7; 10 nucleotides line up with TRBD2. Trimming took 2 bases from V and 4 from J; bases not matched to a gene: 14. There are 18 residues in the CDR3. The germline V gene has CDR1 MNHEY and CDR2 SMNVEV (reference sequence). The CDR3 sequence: CASSLVYPLAGVEYEQYF. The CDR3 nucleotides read TGTGCCAGCAGTTTAGTTTACCCTCTAGCGGGAGTCGAGTACGAGCAGTACTTC.

CDR3 amino acids: CASSLLRAYEQYF. In DNA, the CDR3 is TGTGCCAGCAGTTTGCTTCGAGCTTACGAGCAGTACTTC. The gene calls are TRBV28 and TRBJ2-7; D gene uncertain. Germline V gene lookup returns CDR1 MDHEN and CDR2 SYDVKM. Trimming left V 3 bases short and J 4 bases short, with 10 bases between. The CDR3 loop spans 13 amino acids.

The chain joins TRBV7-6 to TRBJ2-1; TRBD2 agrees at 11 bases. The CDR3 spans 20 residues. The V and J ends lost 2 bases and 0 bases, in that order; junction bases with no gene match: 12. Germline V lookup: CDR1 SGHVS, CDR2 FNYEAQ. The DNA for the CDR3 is TGTGCCAGCAGCTTATTATGGGGGGGACTAGCGGACCTCTCCTACAATGAGCAGTTCTTC. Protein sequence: CASSLLWGGLADLSYNEQFF.

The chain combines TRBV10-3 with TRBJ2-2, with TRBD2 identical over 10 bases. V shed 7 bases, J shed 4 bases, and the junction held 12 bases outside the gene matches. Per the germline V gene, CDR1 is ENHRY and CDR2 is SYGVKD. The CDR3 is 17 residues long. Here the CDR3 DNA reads TGTGCCATCAAGCCCCACGGGGAGCGGGAGGGCACCGGGGAGCTGTTTTTT. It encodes CAIKPHGEREGTGELFF.

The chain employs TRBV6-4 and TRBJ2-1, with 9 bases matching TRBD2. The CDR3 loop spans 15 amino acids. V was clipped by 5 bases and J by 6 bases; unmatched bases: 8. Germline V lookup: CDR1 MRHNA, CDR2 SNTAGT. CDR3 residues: CASSFGAGGPNEQFF. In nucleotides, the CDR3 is TGTGCCAGCAGTTTCGGGGCGGGAGGGCCCAATGAGCAGTTCTTC.

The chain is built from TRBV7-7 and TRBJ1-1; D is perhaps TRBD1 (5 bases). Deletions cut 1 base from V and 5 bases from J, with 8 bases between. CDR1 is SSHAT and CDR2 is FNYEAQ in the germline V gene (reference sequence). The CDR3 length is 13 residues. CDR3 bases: TGTGCCAGCAGCTTAGATGGGGGAACTGAAGCTTTCTTT. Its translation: CASSLDGGTEAFF.

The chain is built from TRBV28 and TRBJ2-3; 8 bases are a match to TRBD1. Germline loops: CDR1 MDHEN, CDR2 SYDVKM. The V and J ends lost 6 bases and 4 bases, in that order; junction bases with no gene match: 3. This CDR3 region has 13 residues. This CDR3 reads CASRQGAPDTQYF. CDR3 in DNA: TGTGCCAGCAGGCAGGGGGCCCCAGATACGCAGTATTTT.

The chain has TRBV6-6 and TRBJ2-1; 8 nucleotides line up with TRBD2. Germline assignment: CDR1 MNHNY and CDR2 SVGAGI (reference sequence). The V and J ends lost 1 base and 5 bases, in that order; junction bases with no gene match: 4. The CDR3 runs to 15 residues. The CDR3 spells CASSYLTSADNEQFF. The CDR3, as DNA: TGTGCCAGCAGTTACTTGACTAGCGCCGACAATGAGCAGTTCTTC.

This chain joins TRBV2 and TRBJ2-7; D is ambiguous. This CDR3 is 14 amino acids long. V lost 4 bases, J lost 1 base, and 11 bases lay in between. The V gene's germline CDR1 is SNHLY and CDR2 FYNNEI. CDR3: CASSVGKPSYEQYF. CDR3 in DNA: TGTGCCAGCAGTGTCGGCAAGCCATCCTACGAGCAGTACTTC.

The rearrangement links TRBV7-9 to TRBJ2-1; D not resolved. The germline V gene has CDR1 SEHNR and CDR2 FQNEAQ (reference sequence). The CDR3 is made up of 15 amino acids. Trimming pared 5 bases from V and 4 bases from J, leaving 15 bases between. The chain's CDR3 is CASSPPRPTYNEQFF. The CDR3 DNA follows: TGTGCCAGCAGCCCCCCACGCCCTACGTACAATGAGCAGTTCTTC.

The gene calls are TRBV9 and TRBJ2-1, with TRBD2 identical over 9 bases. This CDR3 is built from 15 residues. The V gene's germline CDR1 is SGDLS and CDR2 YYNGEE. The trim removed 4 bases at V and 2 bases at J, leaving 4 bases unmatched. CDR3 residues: CASSISGSPYNEQFF. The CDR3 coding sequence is TGTGCCAGCAGCATTAGCGGGAGTCCCTACAATGAGCAGTTCTTC.

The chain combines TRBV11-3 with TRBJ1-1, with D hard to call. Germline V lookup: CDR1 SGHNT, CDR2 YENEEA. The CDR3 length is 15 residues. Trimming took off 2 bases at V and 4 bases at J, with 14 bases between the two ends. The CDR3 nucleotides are TGTGCCAGCAGCTTATCGGGAACCAGGAGCACTGAAGCTTTCTTT. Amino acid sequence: CASSLSGTRSTEAFF.

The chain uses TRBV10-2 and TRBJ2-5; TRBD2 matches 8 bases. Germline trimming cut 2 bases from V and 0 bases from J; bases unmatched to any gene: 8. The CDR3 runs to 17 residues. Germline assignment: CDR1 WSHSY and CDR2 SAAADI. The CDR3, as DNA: TGCGCCAGCAGTGAGATACCGGGACTAGAGAACCAAGAGACCCAGTACTTC. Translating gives CASSEIPGLENQETQYF.

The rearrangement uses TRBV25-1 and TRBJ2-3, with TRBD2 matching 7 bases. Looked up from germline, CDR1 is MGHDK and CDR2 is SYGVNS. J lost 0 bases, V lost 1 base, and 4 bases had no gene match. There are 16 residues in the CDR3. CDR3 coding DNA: TGTGCCAGCAGTGAATTGGGCGGGAGCAGCACAGATACGCAGTATTTT. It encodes CASSELGGSSTDTQYF.

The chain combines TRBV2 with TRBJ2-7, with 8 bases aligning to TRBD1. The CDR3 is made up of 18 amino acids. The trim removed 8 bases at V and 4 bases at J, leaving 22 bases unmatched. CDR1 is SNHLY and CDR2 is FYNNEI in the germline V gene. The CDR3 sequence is CASAWARGLRAGGYEQYF. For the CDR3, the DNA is TGTGCCAGCGCATGGGCCAGGGGGCTCAGGGCGGGTGGTTACGAGCAGTACTTC.

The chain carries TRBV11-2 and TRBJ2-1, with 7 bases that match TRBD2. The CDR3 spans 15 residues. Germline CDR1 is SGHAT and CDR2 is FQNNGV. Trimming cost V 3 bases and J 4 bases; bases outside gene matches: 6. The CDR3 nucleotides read TGTGCCAGCAGCTTCGGCGGGAGAACTTACAATGAGCAGTTCTTC. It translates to CASSFGGRTYNEQFF.

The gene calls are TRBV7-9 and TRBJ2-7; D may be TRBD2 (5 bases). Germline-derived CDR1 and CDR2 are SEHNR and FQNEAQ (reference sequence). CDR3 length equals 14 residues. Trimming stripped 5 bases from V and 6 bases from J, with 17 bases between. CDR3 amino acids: CASSMASLGGEQYF. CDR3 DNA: TGTGCCAGCAGCATGGCTAGCTTGGGTGGCGAGCAGTACTTC. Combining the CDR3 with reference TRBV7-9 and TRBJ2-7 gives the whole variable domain DTGVSQNPRHKITKRGQNVTFRCDPISEHNRLYWYRQTLGQGPEFLTYFQNEAQLEKSRLLSDRFSAERPKGSFSTLEIQRTEQGDSAMYLCASSMASLGGEQYFGPGTRLTVT.

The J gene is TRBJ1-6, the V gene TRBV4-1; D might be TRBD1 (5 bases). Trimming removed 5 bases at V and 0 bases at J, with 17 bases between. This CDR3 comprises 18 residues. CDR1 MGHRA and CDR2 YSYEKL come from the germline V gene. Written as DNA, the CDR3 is TGCGCCAGCAGCGAAGCGGGACGTCTGAGCTCCTATAATTCACCCCTCCACTTT. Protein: CASSEAGRLSSYNSPLHF.

This chain's CDR3 is CASSPGGHSPLHF. The CDR3 DNA reads TGTGCCAGCAGTCCCGGAGGGCATTCACCCCTCCACTTT. The gene calls are TRBV27 and TRBJ1-6; no clear D gene. V lost 5 bases and J 8 bases, leaving 10 bases between the germline ends. CDR1 MNHEY and CDR2 SMNVEV come from the germline V gene (reference sequence). The CDR3 spans 13 residues.

CDR3 region: CASFSGGDPYEQYF. The CDR3, as DNA: TGTGCCAGCTTCTCGGGAGGGGATCCCTACGAGCAGTACTTC. The chain joins TRBV27 to TRBJ2-7, with 8 bases lining up with TRBD2. J was trimmed by 2 bases and V by 8 bases; bases with no gene match: 8. From germline, CDR1 is MNHEY and CDR2 SMNVEV (reference sequence). This CDR3 is 14 amino acids long.

The CDR3 sequence is CASSVGGGWEETQYF. The DNA for the CDR3 is TGTGCCAGCAGCGTCGGGGGAGGGTGGGAAGAGACCCAGTACTTC. This chain links TRBV9 with TRBJ2-5; 7 nucleotides match TRBD2. With V trimmed by 2 bases and J by 3 bases, 7 bases remained unmatched. Looked up from germline, CDR1 is SGDLS and CDR2 is YYNGEE. CDR3 length equals 15 residues.

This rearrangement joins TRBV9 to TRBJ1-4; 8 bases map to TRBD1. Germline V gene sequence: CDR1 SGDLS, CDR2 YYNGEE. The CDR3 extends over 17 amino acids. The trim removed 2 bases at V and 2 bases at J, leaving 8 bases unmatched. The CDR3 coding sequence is TGTGCCAGCAGCGTTAACAGGGGGGGAGAGACTAATGAAAAACTGTTTTTT. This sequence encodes CASSVNRGGETNEKLFF.

As DNA, the CDR3 is TGTGCCAGCAGTGCTATAGCGGGAGTATTGGCCGGGGAGCTGTTTTTT. The encoded protein is CASSAIAGVLAGELFF. The chain joins TRBV9 to TRBJ2-2; TRBD2 matches at 9 bases. The CDR3 totals 16 residues. The V and J ends lost 5 bases and 6 bases, in that order; junction bases with no gene match: 11. Germline V CDR1 and CDR2: SGDLS, YYNGEE.

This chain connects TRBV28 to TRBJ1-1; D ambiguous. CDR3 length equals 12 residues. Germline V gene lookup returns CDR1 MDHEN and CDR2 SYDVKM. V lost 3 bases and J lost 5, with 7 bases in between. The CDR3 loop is CASSFRRTEAFF. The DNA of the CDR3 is TGTGCCAGCAGTTTTAGGCGGACTGAAGCTTTCTTT.

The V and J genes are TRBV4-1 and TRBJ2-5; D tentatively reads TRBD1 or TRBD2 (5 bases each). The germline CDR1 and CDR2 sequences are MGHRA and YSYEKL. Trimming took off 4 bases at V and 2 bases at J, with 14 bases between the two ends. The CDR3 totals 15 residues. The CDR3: CASSPRLGEQETQYF. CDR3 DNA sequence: TGCGCCAGCAGCCCCCGATTGGGGGAACAAGAGACCCAGTACTTC.

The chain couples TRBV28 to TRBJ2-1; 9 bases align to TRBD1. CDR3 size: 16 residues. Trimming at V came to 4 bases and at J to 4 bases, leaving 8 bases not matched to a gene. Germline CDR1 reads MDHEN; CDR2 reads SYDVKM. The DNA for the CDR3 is TGTGCCAGCAGTTCACTGGGGACAGGGCTATACAATGAGCAGTTCTTC. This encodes CASSSLGTGLYNEQFF.

CDR3 sequence reads: CASHRGTGELFF. The CDR3 DNA reads TGTGCTTCCCACAGGGGCACCGGGGAGCTGTTTTTT. V and J are TRBV28 and TRBJ2-2; 7 positions match TRBD1. The CDR3 has 12 residues. The V gene's germline CDR1 is MDHEN and CDR2 SYDVKM.